This T cell receptor beta chain was recovered during a study of cytomegalovirus exposure and HLA in healthy donors. The study, taken as a whole, reports: A later analysis linked a missense DCLRE1C variant to TCR beta V- and J-gene trimming. Among TCR beta chains, those listed as cytomegalovirus-associated numbered around 180. Highly shared sequence variants in one cluster were likely a sequencing artifact.

About this clone itself: The antigen remains undetermined.

The PCR used 60 Vbeta and 13 Jbeta primers. Some clones are missing from TCRdb's copy, which holds only in-frame ones; the method was immunoSEQ multiplex PCR. The data show fewer than 250,000 clones, 85% to 90% seen once. Trimming removed 1 base at V and 0 bases at J, with 9 bases between. Per germline, CDR1 SGHTA and CDR2 FQGNSA. The CDR3 is 15 amino acids. Donors were ostensibly healthy at sampling, although undocumented immune exposures were probable. The J gene is TRBJ1-1, the V gene TRBV7-2; no clear D. The receptor was derived from a man aged 25-40 years in good health and CMV-seronegative. Sample: PBMCs. DNA for the CDR3: TGTGCCAGCAGCTTAGGTTGGCAGATGAACACTGAAGCTTTCTTT. Its translation is CASSLGWQMNTEAFF.